The 28 T cell receptor beta chains below were found in one sample sequenced in a study of cytomegalovirus exposure and HLA in healthy donors. With 60 Vbeta and 13 Jbeta primers, the PCR was carried out. TCRdb keeps only in-frame clones here, not all; method: immunoSEQ multiplex PCR. The sample yields about 180,000 clones, more than 60% seen once. Sample: PBMCs. These receptors were obtained from a man younger than 35 in good health and CMV-seronegative.

V is TRBV6-1 and J is TRBJ1-2, with D possibly matching TRBD1 (5 bases). V was clipped by 4 bases and J by 2 bases, with 8 bases between them. The germline gives CDR1 MNHNS, CDR2 SASEGT. This CDR3 contains 13 residues. The CDR3 coding sequence is TGTGCCAGCAGTGCCCGACAGAACTATGGCTACACCTTC. As protein: CASSARQNYGYTF.

The chain links TRBV7-6 to TRBJ2-1, with 12 bases that match TRBD2. The V and J ends lost 4 bases and 1 base, in that order; junction bases with no gene match: 5. Germline loops: CDR1 SGHVS, CDR2 FNYEAQ. The CDR3 sequence is 17 residues long. As DNA, the CDR3 is TGTGCCAGCAGCTCCCGAGGGACTAGCGGGTCCTACAATGAGCAGTTCTTC. Residues: CASSSRGTSGSYNEQFF.

The chain is built from TRBV7-2 and TRBJ1-6, with D uncertain. The CDR3 is made up of 16 amino acids. Germline V CDR1 and CDR2: SGHTA, FQGNSA. V gave up 1 base and J gave up 3 bases, with 10 bases separating them. The CDR3 nucleotides read TGTGCCAGCAGCTTAGTCCCCGGACTCTATAATTCACCCCTCCACTTT. This gives the protein CASSLVPGLYNSPLHF. Together with reference TRBV7-2 and TRBJ1-6, the CDR3 gives the full variable domain: GAGVSQSPSNKVTEKGKDVELRCDPISGHTALYWYRQSLGQGLEFLIYFQGNSAPDKSGLPSDRFSAERTGGSVSTLTIQRTQQEDSAVYLCASSLVPGLYNSPLHFGNGTRLTVT.

CDR3 sequence reads: CASRGAGTGDVEQYF. The CDR3 DNA reads TGTGCCAGCCGTGGGGCCGGGACAGGGGATGTCGAGCAGTACTTC. The chain employs TRBV6-5 and TRBJ2-7; TRBD1 aligns across 10 bases. The V segment lost 8 bases and the J segment 6 bases; nucleotides outside the gene matches: 13. The CDR3 covers 15 residues. Germline V gene lookup returns CDR1 MNHEY and CDR2 SVGAGI.

This clone was detected once. The rearrangement joins TRBV29-1 to TRBJ2-3, with 7 bases matching TRBD1. The CDR3 spans 14 residues. The J segment lost 0 bases and the V segment lost 6 bases, leaving 6 bases of the junction unmatched. CDR1 and CDR2 (germline): SQVTM, ANQGSEA. In DNA, the CDR3 is TGCAGCGTGGGACAGTACGCTAGCACAGATACGCAGTATTTT. This gives the protein CSVGQYASTDTQYF.

CDR3 amino acids: CASTDGGGEPQHF. In nucleotides, the CDR3 is TGTGCCAGCACCGACGGGGGGGGCGAGCCCCAGCATTTT. This chain connects TRBV6-6 to TRBJ1-5, with D perhaps TRBD1 (6 bases). There are 13 residues in the CDR3. The germline V and J ends were trimmed by 7 bases and 8 bases, with 15 bases remaining between them. CDR1 is MNHNY, CDR2 SVGAGI, per germline (reference sequence).

The V gene is TRBV5-4, the J gene TRBJ2-2; D possibly corresponds to TRBD2 (5 bases). The germline V and J ends were trimmed by 1 base and 0 bases, with 13 bases remaining between them. CDR3 length equals 17 residues. Germline values: CDR1 SGHNT, CDR2 YYREEE (reference sequence). The chain's CDR3 is CASSLLASTANTGELFF. CDR3 sequence (DNA): TGTGCCAGCAGCTTGCTAGCCAGCACCGCGAACACCGGGGAGCTGTTTTTT.

The chain uses TRBV7-8 and TRBJ2-7; D is ambiguous. CDR1 is SGHVS and CDR2 is FQNEAQ in the germline V gene. This CDR3 is built from 15 residues. V lost 0 bases to trimming and J lost 0 bases, with 9 bases between them. CDR3 sequence: CASSLAGDTSYEQYF. The CDR3 nucleotides are TGTGCCAGCAGCTTAGCCGGCGACACCTCCTACGAGCAGTACTTC.

The chain joins TRBV6-6 to TRBJ2-5, with 8 bases fitting TRBD2. The germline gives CDR1 MNHNY, CDR2 SVGAGI (reference sequence). The CDR3 is 16 residues long. V was pared by 6 bases and J by 5 bases, with 14 bases of the junction left unmatched. The CDR3 region has the DNA TGTGCCAGCAGCCTTACCTATGGGACTAGGAGTGAGACCCAGTACTTC. It translates to CASSLTYGTRSETQYF.

This clone was seen a handful of times. The chain is built from TRBV6-1 and TRBJ2-2, with D possibly TRBD1 on 6 matching bases. The V gene's germline CDR1 is MNHNS and CDR2 SASEGT. The germline V and J ends were trimmed by 6 bases and 3 bases, with 11 bases remaining between them. This CDR3 spans 14 amino acids. CDR3 sequence: CASSRDTHTGELFF. The CDR3, as DNA: TGTGCCAGCAGCCGGGACACCCACACCGGGGAGCTGTTTTTT.

This clone was counted a single time. Here the CDR3 DNA reads TGTGCCAGCAGTTTCGCGGGAATCCGAGAGCAGTACTTC. Its protein is CASSFAGIREQYF. The chain couples TRBV28 to TRBJ2-7, with TRBD2 as a possible D gene (6 bases). The germline V gene has CDR1 MDHEN and CDR2 SYDVKM. This CDR3 is 13 amino acids long. V was trimmed by 3 bases and J by 7 bases, leaving 13 bases between them. The variable domain in full, completed from reference TRBV28 and TRBJ2-7, reads DVKVTQSSRYLVKRTGEKVFLECVQDMDHENMFWYRQDPGLGLRLIYFSYDVKMKEKGDIPEGYSVSREKKERFSLILESASTNQTSMYLCASSFAGIREQYFGPGTRLTVT.

The chain uses TRBV18 and TRBJ1-1; D uncertain. Germline V gene lookup returns CDR1 KGHSH and CDR2 LQKENI. V was cut by 5 bases and J by 4 bases, with 8 bases left in between. This CDR3 contains 12 residues. The chain's CDR3 is CASSTTATEAFF. The CDR3 DNA follows: TGTGCCAGCTCAACTACGGCCACTGAAGCTTTCTTT. The complete variable domain, with remaining parts taken from reference TRBV18 and TRBJ1-1, reads NAGVMQNPRHLVRRRGQEARLRCSPMKGHSHVYWYRQLPEEGLKFMVYLQKENIIDESGMPKERFSAEFPKEGPSILRIQQVVRGDSAAYFCASSTTATEAFFGQGTRLTVV.

The genes are TRBV30 and TRBJ2-3, with TRBD2 matching over 10 bases. The CDR3 extends over 16 amino acids. In germline, CDR1 is GTSNPN, CDR2 SVGIG (reference sequence). CDR3 in DNA: TGTGCGGGCGGGCTAGCGGGAGTTCACCAGTCAGATACGCAGTATTTT. It is translated as CAGGLAGVHQSDTQYF.

A single count supports this clone. The V and J genes are TRBV7-2 and TRBJ2-7, with 8 bases matching TRBD2. CDR1 is SGHTA and CDR2 is FQGNSA in the germline V gene. This CDR3 region has 14 residues. With 6 bases clipped from V and 5 bases from J, the junction kept 9 bases outside the gene matches. The DNA of the CDR3 is TGTGCCAGCAGTGCGGCCGGGACTAGAAACGAGCAGTACTTC. Its translation is CASSAAGTRNEQYF.

There are a few counts of this clone. J is TRBJ2-7 and V is TRBV7-2; D possibly corresponds to TRBD2 (6 bases). CDR3 length: 15 amino acids. The germline V gene has CDR1 SGHTA and CDR2 FQGNSA. V lost 5 bases and J 6 bases, leaving 20 bases between the germline ends. The CDR3 bases are TGTGCCAGCAGCCGAACCGGGACTCCGTCTTGCGAGCAGTACTTC. Translated: CASSRTGTPSCEQYF. Supplemented by reference TRBV7-2 and TRBJ2-7, the full variable domain reads GAGVSQSPSNKVTEKGKDVELRCDPISGHTALYWYRQSLGQGLEFLIYFQGNSAPDKSGLPSDRFSAERTGGSVSTLTIQRTQQEDSAVYLCASSRTGTPSCEQYFGPGTRLTVT.

Only a few counts were recorded for this clone. CDR3: CASSLGGSGNTIYF. The CDR3 DNA is TGCGCCAGCAGCTTAGGGGGCTCTGGAAACACCATATATTTT. This sequence joins TRBV5-1 and TRBJ1-3; a possible D gene is TRBD1 (6 bases). The CDR3 covers 14 residues. Trimming stripped 2 bases from V and 0 bases from J, with 6 bases between. Germline CDR1 reads SGHRS; CDR2 reads YFSETQ.

The genes are TRBV11-2 and TRBJ2-1; no clear D gene. This CDR3 contains 14 residues. The germline V gene has CDR1 SGHAT and CDR2 FQNNGV. The V end lost 3 bases, the J end lost 10 bases, and 16 bases lay between the germline ends. CDR3 sequence: CASSLVGGDLEQFF. For the CDR3, the DNA is TGTGCCAGCAGCTTGGTAGGCGGAGACCTCGAGCAGTTCTTC.

The chain recombines TRBV4-3 with TRBJ2-7, with a tentative D call TRBD2 (5 bases). CDR3 length: 14 amino acids. Germline V CDR1 and CDR2: LGHNA, YSLEER. V was pared by 4 bases and J by 7 bases, with 17 bases between. The CDR3 bases are TGCGCCAGCAGCCCAAGTGGGGATGGCGGGGAGCAGTACTTC. It is translated as CASSPSGDGGEQYF.

This clone appeared a single time. CDR3: CSVLRQGSYGYTF. The CDR3 DNA follows: TGCAGCGTTCTCCGGCAGGGAAGCTATGGCTACACCTTC. The chain couples TRBV29-1 to TRBJ1-2, with D tentatively TRBD1 (5 bases). Between the trimmed V and J ends, which lost 5 bases and 4 bases, there was a span of 14 bases. The length of the CDR3 is 13 residues. The germline gives CDR1 SQVTM, CDR2 ANQGSEA. Filled out from reference TRBV29-1 and TRBJ1-2, the complete variable domain reads SAVISQKPSRDICQRGTSLTIQCQVDSQVTMMFWYRQQPGQSLTLIATANQGSEATYESGFVIDKFPISRPNLTFSTLTVSNMSPEDSSIYLCSVLRQGSYGYTFGSGTRLTVV.

As regards this clone: This CDR3 is also generated by other DNA sequences in the sample. V usage is TRBV7-2 and J usage is TRBJ1-4; 8 bases align to TRBD1. The CDR3 spans 14 residues. CDR1 is SGHTA, CDR2 FQGNSA, per germline. J gave up 8 bases and V 6 bases, and 8 bases lay outside the gene matches. The CDR3 DNA reads as TGTGCCAGCAGTTGGGCAGGGGGCAACGAAAAACTGTTTTTT. Its protein is CASSWAGGNEKLFF.

This sequence joins TRBV2 and TRBJ1-3; D gene uncertain. Germline CDR1 is SNHLY and CDR2 is FYNNEI. There are 15 residues in the CDR3. V was cut by 4 bases and J by 0 bases, with 10 bases left in between. As DNA, the CDR3 is TGTGCCAGCAGTGGAAGAAGTAGCTCTGGAAACACCATATATTTT. Encoded protein: CASSGRSSSGNTIYF.

The genes are TRBV6-5 and TRBJ2-7; no definite D call. The V gene lost 0 bases and the J gene lost 5 bases, with 11 bases spanning the gap. Germline V gene data show CDR1 as MNHEY and CDR2 as SVGAGI. There are 14 residues in the CDR3. The CDR3 bases are TGTGCCAGCAGTTACTCTTCCCTAAGCGACGAGCAGTACTTC. Translating gives CASSYSSLSDEQYF.

This clone has just a few counts. This chain connects TRBV9 to TRBJ2-7; weak D call: TRBD2 (7 bases). CDR1 is SGDLS and CDR2 is YYNGEE in the germline V gene. Between the trimmed V and J ends, which lost 2 bases and 5 bases, there was a span of 17 bases. The CDR3 runs to 15 residues. The CDR3 sequence is CASSVPGGGFNEQYF. CDR3 sequence (DNA): TGTGCCAGCAGCGTTCCTGGCGGGGGCTTCAACGAGCAGTACTTC.

The rearrangement uses TRBV19 and TRBJ2-1, with 10 nucleotides matching TRBD2. Germline lookup yields CDR1 LNHDA and CDR2 SQIVND (reference sequence). J was trimmed by 9 bases and V by 6 bases; bases with no gene match: 11. CDR3 length equals 15 residues. CDR3 in amino acids: CASRLTSGIGGEQFF. The CDR3 DNA is TGTGCCAGTAGACTTACTAGCGGGATTGGGGGTGAGCAGTTCTTC.

The rearrangement uses TRBV5-1 and TRBJ2-5, with D maybe TRBD1 (6 bases). The germline CDR1 and CDR2 sequences are SGHRS and YFSETQ. V gave up 2 bases and J gave up 5 bases, with 16 bases separating them. The CDR3 totals 15 residues. The CDR3 spells CASSFTGPPGETQYF. CDR3 bases: TGCGCCAGCAGCTTTACAGGGCCCCCAGGGGAGACCCAGTACTTC. Looking up the rest from reference TRBV5-1 and TRBJ2-5 gives the full variable domain: KAGVTQTPRYLIKTRGQQVTLSCSPISGHRSVSWYQQTPGQGLQFLFEYFSETQRNKGNFPGRFSGRQFSNSRSEMNVSTLELGDSALYLCASSFTGPPGETQYFGPGTRLLVL.

This clone has just one count. The genes are TRBV19 and TRBJ1-2; 8 positions agree with TRBD1. The CDR3 sequence is 17 residues long. J lost 0 bases, V lost 3 bases, and 9 bases had no gene match. The V gene's germline CDR1 is LNHDA and CDR2 SQIVND (reference sequence). The DNA for the CDR3 is TGTGCCAGTAGTATTCCGACCGGACAGGGAACTAACTATGGCTACACCTTC. Protein product: CASSIPTGQGTNYGYTF.

The V and J genes are TRBV7-2 and TRBJ2-7; perhaps TRBD2 as D (5 bases). CDR1 SGHTA and CDR2 FQGNSA come from the germline V gene. The V end was cut by 3 bases, the J end by 6 bases, with 9 bases between. The CDR3 sequence is 12 residues long. The CDR3 DNA reads as TGTGCCAGCAGCTTGGCGGGCCGCGAGCAGTACTTC. Its translation: CASSLAGREQYF.

V and J are TRBV19 and TRBJ2-2, with TRBD2 identical over 11 bases. Losses at the gene ends were 10 bases for V and 5 bases for J; bases not matched to a gene: 9. The germline gives CDR1 LNHDA, CDR2 SQIVND (reference sequence). The CDR3 extends over 15 amino acids. CDR3 sequence reads: CATFSGGAGTGELFF. CDR3 DNA: TGTGCCACCTTTAGCGGGGGGGCCGGGACCGGGGAGCTGTTTTTT.